The clone carrying this TCR beta chain has a count of ten or more. These data are taken from a study of T cells in Graves' hyperthyroidism and ophthalmopathy. Across the whole study: Peripheral blood was taken when the disease was first diagnosed, before any treatment began.

Active moderate-to-severe ophthalmopathy, Clinical Activity Score at least 3, NOSPECS at least 4, under 3 months' duration. Not enrolled were patients with uncontrolled infection, other autoimmune disease, pregnancy or lactation. V lost 6 bases to trimming and J lost 1 base, with 9 bases between them. Germline V gene lookup returns CDR1 MNHEY and CDR2 SMNVEV (reference sequence). This CDR3 has 13 residues. Authors of the study amplified TCR beta CDR3 regions from RNA transcripts. Primed by the HTBI set, a first-round RT-PCR was run on the TCR CDR3. TCRdb analysed the multiplex PCR reads with MiXCR anew, one entry per CDR3 protein. The table includes around 530,000 distinct CDR3 sequences, roughly 15% detected once.

This sequence joins TRBV27 and TRBJ1-1, with D maybe TRBD1 (5 bases). The clonotype originates from a woman under 30 with Graves' ophthalmopathy. Source material: blood. This CDR3 is CASRPTGNTEAFF. DNA for the CDR3: TGTGCCAGCAGACCCACAGGGAACACTGAAGCTTTCTTT.